Only a few counts were recorded for the clone carrying this T cell receptor (beta chain). The target antigen is unknown. These data originate in a study of CD4+ T cells in melanoma. Study-level points and caveats: CD8+ T cell, macrophage and B cell function reportedly correlated with neoantigen-specific CD4+ T cells. In melanoma, neoantigen-specific CD4+ T cells reportedly differed in differentiation state.

CDR1 and CDR2 (germline): SEHNR, FQNEAQ (reference sequence). Trimming stripped 5 bases from V and 6 bases from J, with 19 bases between. This CDR3 contains 15 residues. Using immunoSEQ multiplex PCR, the repertoire was profiled, and TCRdb retains in-frame clones only, with some absent. The top ten hold around 20% of the sample, which has 9,000 to 13,000 clones, 78% seen once. The chain joins TRBV7-9 to TRBJ1-1; D not resolved. The sequenced material came from cells from a culture (not recorded whether cultured in vitro). This TCR came from a human donor with melanoma. The CDR3 spells CASSNPDTLGPEAFF. CDR3 DNA sequence: TGTGCCAGCAGCAATCCTGACACCTTAGGTCCTGAAGCTTTCTTT. Complete variable domain (other parts from reference TRBV7-9 and TRBJ1-1): DTGVSQNPRHKITKRGQNVTFRCDPISEHNRLYWYRQTLGQGPEFLTYFQNEAQLEKSRLLSDRFSAERPKGSFSTLEIQRTEQGDSAMYLCASSNPDTLGPEAFFGQGTRLTVV.